Listed below are T cell receptor beta chains from one sample, sequenced in a study of CD8+CD57+ T cells in acquired aplastic anemia. Each CDR3 protein is one row after TCRdb ran MiXCR on the reads. This table holds more than 150,000 distinct CDR3 sequences, roughly half found once. The sample was sorted CD4+, CD8+, or CD8+CD57+ T cells (not recorded which) from PBMCs. The receptors come from a human donor in good health. Each CDR3 is given with its conserved first and last residue. A D gene is named only where the DNA matches it firmly. Clone sizes are given selectively: once, few, many, or a class where the clone is expanded.

v_gene	j_gene	abundance	d_gene	CDR3nt	CDR3aa
TRBV6-1	TRBJ1-1	few	.	TGTGCCACCGCGAGGCTGAACACTGAAGCTTTCTTT	CATARLNTEAFF
TRBV25-1	TRBJ2-7	once	TRBD1	TGTGCCAGCACCAACCGGGACAGGGCCTACGAGCAGTACTTC	CASTNRDRAYEQYF
TRBV15	TRBJ2-7	few	.	TGTGCCACCAGCAGAGTTGGGGTCCACGAGCAGTACTTC	CATSRVGVHEQYF
TRBV7-6	TRBJ1-3	.	.	TGTGCCAGCAGCTCCAGGGTGACTGGAAACACCATATATTTT	CASSSRVTGNTIYF
TRBV5-1	TRBJ1-6	many	TRBD1	TGCGCCAGCAGCTTGGGGGCTGCGACAGGGGGCGTGGATTCACCCCTCCACTTT	CASSLGAATGGVDSPLHF
TRBV6-2/TRBV6-3	TRBJ2-2	.	.	TGTGCCAGCAGTTACTCCACTAAAACTAGAGAGAACACCGGGGAGCCGTTTTTT	CASSYSTKTRENTGEPFF
TRBV28	TRBJ2-1	few	.	TGTGCCAGCAGGGATTCGACGAAACTTGGTGAGCAGTTCTTC	CASRDSTKLGEQFF
TRBV10-2	TRBJ2-1	.	.	TGCGCCAGCAACTACAATGAGCAGTTCTTC	CASNYNEQFF
TRBV7-9	TRBJ1-6	few	.	TGTGCCAGCAGCTTAGTCGGGGGGGATTCACCCCTCCACTTT	CASSLVGGDSPLHF
TRBV20-1	TRBJ2-7	.	.	TGCAGTGCCTTGCCCCTAGTCAACAGTCCTACCTACGAGCAGTACTTC	CSALPLVNSPTYEQYF
TRBV24-1	TRBJ1-5	.	.	TGTGCCACCAGTGCGACAAGTGGTAGCAATCAGCCCCAGCATTTT	CATSATSGSNQPQHF
TRBV12-3/TRBV12-4	TRBJ1-1	.	.	TGTGCCAGCAGTCGAACAGGGATCGGCACTGAAGCTTTCTTT	CASSRTGIGTEAFF
TRBV9	TRBJ2-1	.	.	TGTGCCAGCAGCCTCCGACTTGGGGAAGACAATGAGCAGTTCTTC	CASSLRLGEDNEQFF
TRBV24-1	TRBJ1-2	few	.	TGTGCCACCAGTGGGAGCGGAATTAACTATGGCTACACCTTC	CATSGSGINYGYTF
TRBV7-9	TRBJ2-2	many	TRBD1	TGTGCCAGCAGCTTCGGACAGGGATTTAGCACCGGGGAGCTGTTTTTT	CASSFGQGFSTGELFF
TRBV15	TRBJ1-5	.	.	TGTGCCACCAGCAGAGATCCCCTCAGCAATCAGCCCCAGCATTTT	CATSRDPLSNQPQHF
TRBV12-3/TRBV12-4	TRBJ2-5	many	.	TGTGCCAGCAGCCGCGGGGCTGCGGGGGCTCGCAGGACCCAGTACTTC	CASSRGAAGARRTQYF
TRBV6-1	TRBJ1-6	.	.	TGTGCCAGTTCTTGGGGGGCACCCAGTAATTCACCCCTCCACTTT	CASSWGAPSNSPLHF